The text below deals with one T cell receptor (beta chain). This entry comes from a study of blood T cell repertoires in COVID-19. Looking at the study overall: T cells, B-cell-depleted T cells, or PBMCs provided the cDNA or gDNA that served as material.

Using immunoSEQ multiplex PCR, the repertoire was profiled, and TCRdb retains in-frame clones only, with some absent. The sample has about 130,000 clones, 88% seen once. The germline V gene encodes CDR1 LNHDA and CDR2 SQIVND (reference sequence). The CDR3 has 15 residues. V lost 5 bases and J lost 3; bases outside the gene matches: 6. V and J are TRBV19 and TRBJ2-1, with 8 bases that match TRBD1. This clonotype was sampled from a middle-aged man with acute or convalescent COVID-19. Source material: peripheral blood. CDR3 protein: CASSPRQGSYNEQFF. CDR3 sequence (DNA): TGTGCCAGTAGTCCCAGACAGGGGAGCTACAATGAGCAGTTCTTC.